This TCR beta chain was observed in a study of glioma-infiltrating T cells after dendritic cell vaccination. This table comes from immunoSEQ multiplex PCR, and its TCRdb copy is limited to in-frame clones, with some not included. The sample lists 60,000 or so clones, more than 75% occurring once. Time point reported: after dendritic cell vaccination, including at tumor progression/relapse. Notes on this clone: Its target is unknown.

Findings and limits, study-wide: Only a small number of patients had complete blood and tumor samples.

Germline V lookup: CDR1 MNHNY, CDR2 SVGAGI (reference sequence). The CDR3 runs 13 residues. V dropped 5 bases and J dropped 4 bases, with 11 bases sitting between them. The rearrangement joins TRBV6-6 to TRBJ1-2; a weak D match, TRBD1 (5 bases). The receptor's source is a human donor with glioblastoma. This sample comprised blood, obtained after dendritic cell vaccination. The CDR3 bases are TGTGCCAGCAGTGCCGACAGCGCCTATGGCTACACCTTC. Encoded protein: CASSADSAYGYTF.